The rows below give T cell receptor beta chains drawn from one sample of a study of blood T cell repertoires in COVID-19. Sequencing used immunoSEQ multiplex PCR; TCRdb keeps in-frame clones, though not all of them. Here the sample spans 8,500 or so clones, under 90% being singletons. Source material: peripheral blood. These receptors all come from a man in his 70s with active COVID-19. Each CDR3 is given with its conserved first and last residue. The D gene is left open where the match is weak.

V gene: TRBV7-7; D gene: -; J gene: TRBJ2-3; CDR3 DNA: TGTGCTAGCAGCTTAGATCGAGGGGATACGCAGTATTTT; CDR3 protein: CASSLDRGDTQYF
V gene: TRBV15; D gene: TRBD2; J gene: TRBJ2-1; CDR3 DNA: TGTGCCACCAGCAGAGATTTTCCCTTAGCGGGAGCAGTTAGTGTCTATGAGCAGTTCTTC; CDR3 protein: CATSRDFPLAGAVSVYEQFF
V gene: TRBV20-1; D gene: -; J gene: TRBJ2-3; CDR3 DNA: TGCAGTGCTAGAACTAGCGATACGCAGTATTTT; CDR3 protein: CSARTSDTQYF
V gene: TRBV2; D gene: TRBD2; J gene: TRBJ2-2; CDR3 DNA: TGTGCCAGCAGCATTAGCGGGAGGGGTGACACCGGGGAGCTGTTTTTT; CDR3 protein: CASSISGRGDTGELFF
V gene: TRBV5-1; D gene: TRBD1; J gene: TRBJ2-1; CDR3 DNA: TGCGCCAGCAGCTTGAGATACGGGACAGGGGGCTTCCATGAGCAGTTCTTC; CDR3 protein: CASSLRYGTGGFHEQFF
V gene: TRBV5-5; D gene: -; J gene: TRBJ2-1; CDR3 DNA: TGTGCCAGCAGCTTGACAGGAAAAGTTTACAATGAGCAGTTCTTC; CDR3 protein: CASSLTGKVYNEQFF
V gene: TRBV12-5; D gene: -; J gene: TRBJ1-1; CDR3 DNA: TGTGCTAGTGGTTTTAGTCAGGGGAGAACTGAAGCTTTCTTT; CDR3 protein: CASGFSQGRTEAFF
V gene: TRBV30; D gene: TRBD1; J gene: TRBJ2-7; CDR3 DNA: TGTGCCTGGAAAGGACAGGGGGTTTCCTACGAGCAGTACTTC; CDR3 protein: CAWKGQGVSYEQYF
V gene: TRBV6-5; D gene: -; J gene: TRBJ2-3; CDR3 DNA: TGTGCCAGCAGGATAACAGGGATGGCAGATACGCAGTATTTT; CDR3 protein: CASRITGMADTQYF
V gene: TRBV16; D gene: -; J gene: TRBJ1-3; CDR3 DNA: TGTGCCAGCAGCCCTCTCGGCGGCTCTGGAAACACCATATATTTT; CDR3 protein: CASSPLGGSGNTIYF
V gene: TRBV4-2; D gene: TRBD1; J gene: TRBJ2-1; CDR3 DNA: TGTGCCAGCAGCCAAGATGGGCAGGGGGCGCGGAATGAGCAGTTCTTC; CDR3 protein: CASSQDGQGARNEQFF
V gene: TRBV18; D gene: TRBD2; J gene: TRBJ2-5; CDR3 DNA: TGTGCCAGCTCACCCAGGGAGGGGTCGGTGGAGACCCAGTACTTC; CDR3 protein: CASSPREGSVETQYF
V gene: TRBV5-6; D gene: TRBD2; J gene: TRBJ2-1; CDR3 DNA: TGTGCCAGCAGCCTATTTATTGGGTCTAGCGGACTTACAAATGAGCAGTTCTTC; CDR3 protein: CASSLFIGSSGLTNEQFF